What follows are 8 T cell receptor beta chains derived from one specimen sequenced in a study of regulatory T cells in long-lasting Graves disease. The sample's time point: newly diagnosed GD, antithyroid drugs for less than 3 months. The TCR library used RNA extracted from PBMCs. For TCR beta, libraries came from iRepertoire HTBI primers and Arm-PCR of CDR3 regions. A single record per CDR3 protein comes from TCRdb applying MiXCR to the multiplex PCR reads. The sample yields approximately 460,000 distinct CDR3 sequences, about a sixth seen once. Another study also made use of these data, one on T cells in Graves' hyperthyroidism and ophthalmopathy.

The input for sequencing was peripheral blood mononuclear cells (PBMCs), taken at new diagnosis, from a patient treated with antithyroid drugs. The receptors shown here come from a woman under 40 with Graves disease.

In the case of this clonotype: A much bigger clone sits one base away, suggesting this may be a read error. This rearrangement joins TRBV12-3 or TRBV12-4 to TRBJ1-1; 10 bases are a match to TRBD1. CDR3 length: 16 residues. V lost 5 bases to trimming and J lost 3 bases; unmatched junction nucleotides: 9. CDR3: CASSPWGQGPDTEAFF. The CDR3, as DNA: TGTGCCAGCAGTCCCTGGGGACAGGGGCCAGACACTGAAGCTTTCTTT.

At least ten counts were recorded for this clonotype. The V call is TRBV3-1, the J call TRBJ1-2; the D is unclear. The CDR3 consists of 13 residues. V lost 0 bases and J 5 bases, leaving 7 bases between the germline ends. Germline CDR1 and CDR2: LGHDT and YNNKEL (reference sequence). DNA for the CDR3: TGTGCCAGCAGCCAAGACCAACCTTATGGCTACACCTTC. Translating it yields CASSQDQPYGYTF.

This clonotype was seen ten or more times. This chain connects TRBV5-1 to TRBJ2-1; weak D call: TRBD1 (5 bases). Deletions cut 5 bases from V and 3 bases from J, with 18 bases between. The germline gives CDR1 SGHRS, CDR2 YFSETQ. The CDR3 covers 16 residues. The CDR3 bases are TGCGCCAGCAGTCACGACAGCCAAACCTTCTACAATGAGCAGTTCTTC. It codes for CASSHDSQTFYNEQFF.

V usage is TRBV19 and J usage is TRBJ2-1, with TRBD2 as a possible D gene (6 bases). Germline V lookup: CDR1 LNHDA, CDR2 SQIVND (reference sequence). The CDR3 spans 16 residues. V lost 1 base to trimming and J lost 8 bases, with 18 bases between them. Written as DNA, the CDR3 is TGTGCCAGTAGTATAGGGCAGCGGGCTCTCCGGGATGAGCAGTTCTTC. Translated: CASSIGQRALRDEQFF. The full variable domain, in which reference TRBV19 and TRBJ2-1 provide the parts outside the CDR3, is DGGITQSPKYLFRKEGQNVTLSCEQNLNHDAMYWYRQDPGQGLRLIYYSQIVNDFQKGDIAEGYSVSREKKESFPLTVTSAQKNPTAFYLCASSIGQRALRDEQFFGPGTRLTVL.

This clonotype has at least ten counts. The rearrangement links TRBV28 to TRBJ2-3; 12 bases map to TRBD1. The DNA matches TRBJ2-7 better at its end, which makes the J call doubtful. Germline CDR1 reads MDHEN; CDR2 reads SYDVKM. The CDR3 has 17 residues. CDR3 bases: TGTGCCAGCAGTTTATGGCCCGGGGACAGGGGGCAGGACGAGCAGTACTTC. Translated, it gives CASSLWPGDRGQDEQYF.

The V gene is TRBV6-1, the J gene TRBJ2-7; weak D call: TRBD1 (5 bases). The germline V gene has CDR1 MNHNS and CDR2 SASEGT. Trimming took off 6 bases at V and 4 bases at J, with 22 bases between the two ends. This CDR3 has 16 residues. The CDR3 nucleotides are TGTGCCAGCAGACTCAGGGTAGACTTCGGTACGTACGAGCAGTACTTC. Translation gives CASRLRVDFGTYEQYF.

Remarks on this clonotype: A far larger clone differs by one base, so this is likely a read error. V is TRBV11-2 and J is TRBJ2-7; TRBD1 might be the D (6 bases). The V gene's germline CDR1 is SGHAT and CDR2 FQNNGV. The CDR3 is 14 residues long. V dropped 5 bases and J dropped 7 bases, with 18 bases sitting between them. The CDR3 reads CASSPRGGYNEQYF. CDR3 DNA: TGTGCCAGCAGCCCCAGGGGCGGATACAATGAGCAGTACTTC.

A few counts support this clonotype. CDR3 sequence: CASSPKGTGTYEQYF. In nucleotides, the CDR3 is TGTGCCAGCAGCCCTAAAGGGACAGGGACCTACGAGCAGTACTTC. The J gene is TRBJ2-7, the V gene TRBV7-2; TRBD1 aligns across 9 bases. This CDR3 is 15 amino acids long. The trim removed 5 bases at V and 2 bases at J, leaving 7 bases unmatched. Germline V gene lookup returns CDR1 SGHTA and CDR2 FQGNSA. The full variable domain, in which reference TRBV7-2 and TRBJ2-7 provide the parts outside the CDR3, is GAGVSQSPSNKVTEKGKDVELRCDPISGHTALYWYRQSLGQGLEFLIYFQGNSAPDKSGLPSDRFSAERTGGSVSTLTIQRTQQEDSAVYLCASSPKGTGTYEQYFGPGTRLTVT.